At least ten counts were recorded for the clone carrying this T cell receptor (beta chain). The target antigen is unknown. The sample is drawn from a study of T cells in Graves' hyperthyroidism and ophthalmopathy. The CDR3 is 11 residues long. V lost 0 bases, J lost 11 bases, and 8 bases lay in between. The V gene's germline CDR1 is SGHRS and CDR2 YFSETQ. Diagnoses were made from clinical symptoms, serum measures (thyroxine and TRAb), thyroid ultrasound and orbital computed tomography. Notes on the study in general: Stable hyperthyroidism was separated from ophthalmopathy by a model based on 13 V-J features.

The CDR3 regions of TCR beta were amplified from RNA transcripts. The HTBI primer set drove a first-round RT-PCR of the TCR CDR3. TCRdb reprocessed the multiplex PCR reads via MiXCR and lists one record per CDR3 protein. The sample yields under 400,000 distinct CDR3 sequences, roughly 15% seen once. This TCR was recovered from a man younger than 40 with Graves' hyperthyroidism. The specimen sequenced was blood. The gene calls are TRBV5-1 and TRBJ1-1, with D maybe TRBD1 (6 bases). Written as DNA, the CDR3 is TGCGCCAGCAGCTTGGGACAGGATGCTTTCTTT. It yields the protein CASSLGQDAFF. The full variable domain, rest sourced from reference TRBV5-1 and TRBJ1-1, is KAGVTQTPRYLIKTRGQQVTLSCSPISGHRSVSWYQQTPGQGLQFLFEYFSETQRNKGNFPGRFSGRQFSNSRSEMNVSTLELGDSALYLCASSLGQDAFFGQGTRLTVV.